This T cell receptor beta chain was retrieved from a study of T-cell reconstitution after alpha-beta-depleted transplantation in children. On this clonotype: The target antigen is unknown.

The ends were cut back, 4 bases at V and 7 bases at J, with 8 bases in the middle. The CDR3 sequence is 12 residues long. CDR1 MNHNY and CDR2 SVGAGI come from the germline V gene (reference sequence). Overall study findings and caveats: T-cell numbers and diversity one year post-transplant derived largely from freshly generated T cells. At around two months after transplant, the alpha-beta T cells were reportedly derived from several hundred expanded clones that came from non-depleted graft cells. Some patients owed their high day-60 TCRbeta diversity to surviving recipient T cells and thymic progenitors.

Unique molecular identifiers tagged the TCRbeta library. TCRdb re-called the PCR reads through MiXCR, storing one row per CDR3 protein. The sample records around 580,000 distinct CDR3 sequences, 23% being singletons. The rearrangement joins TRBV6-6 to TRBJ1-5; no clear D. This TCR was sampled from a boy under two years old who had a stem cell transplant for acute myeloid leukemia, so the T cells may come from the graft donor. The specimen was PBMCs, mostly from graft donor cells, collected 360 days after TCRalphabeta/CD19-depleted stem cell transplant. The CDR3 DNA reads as TGTGCCAGCAGTTTGGCGGTGCAGCCCCAGCATTTT. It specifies CASSLAVQPQHF.